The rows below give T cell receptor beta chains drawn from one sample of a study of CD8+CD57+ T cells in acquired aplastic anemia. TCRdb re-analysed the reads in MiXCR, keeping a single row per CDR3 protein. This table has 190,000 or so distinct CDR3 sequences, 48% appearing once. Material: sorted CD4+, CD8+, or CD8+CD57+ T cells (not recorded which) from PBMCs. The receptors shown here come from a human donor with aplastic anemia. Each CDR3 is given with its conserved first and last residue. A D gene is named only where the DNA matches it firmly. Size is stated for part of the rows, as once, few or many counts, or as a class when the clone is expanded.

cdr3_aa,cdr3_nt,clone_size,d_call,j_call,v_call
CASSSGQGQYEQYF,TGTGCCAGCAGTTCCGGACAAGGTCAGTACGAGCAGTACTTC,.,.,TRBJ2-7,TRBV7-9
CSARASGRVDTQYF,TGCAGTGCTAGAGCCTCGGGGAGGGTAGATACGCAGTATTTT,.,TRBD2,TRBJ2-3,TRBV20-1
CAIVEERAHYEQYF,TGTGCCATTGTGGAAGAGAGGGCTCACTACGAGCAGTACTTC,.,.,TRBJ2-7,TRBV10-3
CASSQAAVRYEQYF,TGTGCCAGCAGCCAAGCTGCGGTTCGCTACGAGCAGTACTTC,many,.,TRBJ2-7,TRBV3-1
CASSSGLEAFF,TGTGCCAGTAGTAGCGGACTGGAAGCTTTCTTT,many,.,TRBJ1-1,TRBV19
CASSERGRWGSGNTIYF,TGTGCCAGCAGTGAGCGGGGCAGGTGGGGCTCCGGAAACACCATATATTTT,many,.,TRBJ1-3,TRBV2
CASSLIAAFGGQYF,TGTGCCAGCAGCCTAATAGCAGCATTTGGGGGCCAGTACTTC,many,.,TRBJ2-5,TRBV7-2
CASSGRGHQEGEQYF,TGTGCCAGTAGTGGCAGGGGCCACCAGGAAGGCGAGCAGTACTTC,many,.,TRBJ2-7,TRBV19
CASSSGAQVLTF,TGTGCCAGCAGTTCAGGGGCACAGGTCCTGACTTTC,many,.,TRBJ2-6,TRBV12-3/TRBV12-4
CASSLGRAYGYTF,TGTGCCAGCAGTTTAGGCAGAGCCTATGGCTACACCTTC,many,.,TRBJ1-2,TRBV12-3/TRBV12-4
CASSHIVTNTGELFF,TGTGCCAGCAGTCACATTGTTACGAACACCGGGGAGCTGTTTTTT,many,.,TRBJ2-2,TRBV7-9
CASTPPGLVSNEQFF,TGTGCCAGCACCCCTCCGGGACTAGTCAGCAATGAGCAGTTCTTC,.,TRBD2,TRBJ2-1,TRBV6-1
CATSWSGKYNEQFF,TGTGCCACCAGCTGGAGCGGGAAGTACAATGAGCAGTTCTTC,.,TRBD2,TRBJ2-1,TRBV15
CATSGRARRGNYGYTF,TGTGCCACCAGCGGCCGTGCGCGGCGCGGAAACTATGGCTACACTTTC,.,.,TRBJ1-2,TRBV15
CASSGTGSLGYGYTF,TGCGCCAGCAGCGGAACAGGATCCCTGGGCTATGGCTACACCTTC,.,.,TRBJ1-2,TRBV5-1
CATSLGQGQGRGYEQYF,TGTGCCACCTCCTTAGGGCAGGGACAGGGGAGAGGCTACGAGCAGTACTTC,many,TRBD1,TRBJ2-7,TRBV10-3
CASSSDRGREANYGYTF,TGTGCCAGCAGCTCGGACAGGGGGCGCGAAGCTAACTATGGCTACACCTTC,.,TRBD1,TRBJ1-2,TRBV7-6
CASSIGTQGPAYGYTF,TGTGCCAGCAGCATTGGAACACAGGGTCCGGCGTATGGCTACACCTTC,.,.,TRBJ1-2,TRBV7-8
CASSETGDSYNSPLHF,TGTGCCAGTAGTGAGACAGGGGACTCCTATAATTCACCCCTCCACTTT,many,TRBD1,TRBJ1-6,TRBV19
CASTRDASYEQYF,TGTGCCAGTACTAGGGACGCATCCTACGAGCAGTACTTC,few,.,TRBJ2-7,TRBV19
CSAQKQGLPPYEQYF,TGCAGTGCTCAGAAACAGGGGTTACCCCCTTACGAGCAGTACTTC,.,TRBD1,TRBJ2-7,TRBV20-1
CASSHGQAPSYEQYF,TGTGCCAGCAGCCACGGGCAGGCGCCTTCCTACGAGCAGTACTTC,many,.,TRBJ2-7,TRBV5-5
CASSSGTGTDTQYF,TGCGCCAGCAGCTCCGGGACGGGCACAGATACGCAGTATTTT,once,.,TRBJ2-3,TRBV5-1
CATREVGELFF,TGTGCCACTCGAGAAGTCGGGGAGCTGTTTTTT,.,.,TRBJ2-2,TRBV10-3
CSARDRINYGYTF,TGCAGTGCTAGAGACAGAATTAACTATGGCTACACCTTC,.,.,TRBJ1-2,TRBV20-1
CASQQGTSYEQYF,TGCGCCAGCCAACAGGGGACGAGCTACGAGCAGTACTTC,.,TRBD1,TRBJ2-7,TRBV5-1
CASIVGGTANEKLFF,TGTGCCAGCATCGTGGGTGGGACAGCTAATGAAAAACTGTTTTTT,many,TRBD1,TRBJ1-4,TRBV2
CASSQWPAGSSYNEQFF,TGTGCCAGCAGCCAGTGGCCAGCGGGGAGCTCCTACAATGAGCAGTTCTTC,.,TRBD2,TRBJ2-1,TRBV4-2
CASSLVGGYNEQFF,TGCGCCAGCAGCTTGGTGGGGGGGTACAATGAGCAGTTCTTC,many,TRBD2,TRBJ2-1,TRBV5-1
CASSPYNSLTSGNEQYF,TGCGCCAGCAGCCCGTATAATTCGCTGACTAGCGGGAACGAGCAGTACTTC,many,TRBD2,TRBJ2-7,TRBV5-1
CASSSAGSSYEQYF,TGTGCCAGCAGCTCAGCAGGGAGCTCCTACGAGCAGTACTTC,many,.,TRBJ2-7,TRBV5-4
CASRMTSATYEQYF,TGTGCCAGTAGGATGACTAGCGCTACCTACGAGCAGTACTTC,.,TRBD2,TRBJ2-7,TRBV19
CASSLVQATQYF,TGTGCCAGCAGCTTGGTACAAGCTACGCAGTATTTT,.,.,TRBJ2-3,TRBV7-2
CASSLAGSGWGYTF,TGTGCCAGCAGCTTAGCGGGGTCAGGTTGGGGCTACACCTTC,many,.,TRBJ1-2,TRBV7-9
CATSRGGATGLTYEQYF,TGTGCCACCAGCAGAGGGGGCGCTACGGGATTGACCTACGAGCAGTACTTC,.,.,TRBJ2-7,TRBV15
CATSSGPYNSPLHF,TGTGCCACCAGTTCTGGGCCTTATAATTCACCCCTCCACTTT,.,.,TRBJ1-6,TRBV15
CSVRQGAYSEAFF,TGCAGCGTCAGACAGGGGGCTTACTCTGAAGCTTTCTTT,once,TRBD1,TRBJ1-1,TRBV29-1
CASNVAGGRKTQYF,TGTGCCAGCAATGTAGCGGGGGGTAGGAAGACCCAGTACTTC,many,TRBD2,TRBJ2-5,TRBV6-1
CASSVSGGAADTQYF,TGTGCCAGCAGCGTTAGCGGGGGGGCGGCAGATACGCAGTATTTT,many,TRBD2,TRBJ2-3,TRBV7-3
CASSGVAGTGNTEAFF,TGTGCCAGCAGCGGGGTAGCTGGGACAGGGAACACTGAAGCTTTCTTT,.,TRBD1,TRBJ1-1,TRBV9
CASSPWEITDTQYF,TGTGCCAGCAGCCCCTGGGAGATCACAGATACGCAGTATTTT,.,.,TRBJ2-3,TRBV7-6
CASSQELGTRNTGELFF,TGTGCCAGCAGCCAAGAACTCGGGACCAGGAACACCGGGGAGCTGTTTTTT,few,.,TRBJ2-2,TRBV4-2
CASSSGGTAFSRKAFF,TGTGCCAGCAGTTCGGGCGGTACGGCGTTTTCCAGAAAAGCTTTCTTT,few,.,TRBJ1-1,TRBV27